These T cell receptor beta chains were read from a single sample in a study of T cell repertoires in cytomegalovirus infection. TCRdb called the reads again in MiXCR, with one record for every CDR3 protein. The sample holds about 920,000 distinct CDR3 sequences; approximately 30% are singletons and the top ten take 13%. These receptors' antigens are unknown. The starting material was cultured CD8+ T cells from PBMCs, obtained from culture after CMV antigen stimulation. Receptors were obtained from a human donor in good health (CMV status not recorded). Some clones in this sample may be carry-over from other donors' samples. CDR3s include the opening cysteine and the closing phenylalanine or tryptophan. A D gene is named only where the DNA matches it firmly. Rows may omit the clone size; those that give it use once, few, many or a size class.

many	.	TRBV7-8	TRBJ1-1	CASSPRIVNTEAFF	TGTGCCAGCAGCCCGCGGATCGTGAACACTGAAGCTTTCTTT
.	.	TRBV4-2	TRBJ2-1	CASSQVHGPYNEQFF	TGTGCCAGCAGCCAAGTTCACGGCCCCTACAATGAGCAGTTCTTC
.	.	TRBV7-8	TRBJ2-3	CASSSRGRRTDTQYF	TGTGCCAGCAGCTCCCGGGGCCGAAGGACAGATACGCAGTATTTT
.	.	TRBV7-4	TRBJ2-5	CASSLLKSGTQETQYF	TGTGCCAGCAGCTTACTCAAATCCGGGACTCAAGAGACCCAGTACTTC
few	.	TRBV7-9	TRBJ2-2	CASSPILGVGELFF	TGTGCCAGCAGCCCTATTCTAGGAGTCGGGGAGCTGTTTTTT
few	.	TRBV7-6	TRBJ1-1	CASSGGRGVVTEAFF	TGTGCCAGCAGTGGGGGTCGGGGGGTGGTCACTGAAGCTTTCTTT
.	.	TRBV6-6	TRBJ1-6	CASSYKGETSYNSPLHF	TGTGCCAGCAGTTACAAGGGAGAGACGTCCTATAATTCACCCCTCCACTTT
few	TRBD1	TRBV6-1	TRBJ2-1	CASSKSNLDRGNEQFF	TGTGCCAGCAGCAAATCTAACCTAGACAGGGGGAATGAGCAGTTCTTC
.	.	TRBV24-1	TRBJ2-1	CATSGERNYNEQFF	TGTGCCACCAGTGGTGAGAGAAACTACAATGAGCAGTTCTTC
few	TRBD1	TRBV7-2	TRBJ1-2	CASSLNRGQGRFFNYGYTF	TGTGCCAGCAGCCTCAACAGGGGGCAAGGCCGCTTTTTTAACTATGGCTACACCTTC
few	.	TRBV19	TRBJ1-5	CASRTGYQPQHF	TGTGCCAGTAGAACCGGGTATCAGCCCCAGCATTTT
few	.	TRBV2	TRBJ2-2	CASLGAGDTGELFF	TGTGCCAGCTTGGGGGCCGGGGACACCGGGGAGCTGTTTTTT
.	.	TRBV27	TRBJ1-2	CASSPLHRVDPVNYGYTF	TGTGCCAGCAGTCCCCTACACAGGGTAGATCCTGTTAACTATGGCTACACCTTC
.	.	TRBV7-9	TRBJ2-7	CASSLSRGANEQYF	TGTGCCAGCAGCTTAAGTCGGGGGGCGAACGAGCAGTACTTC
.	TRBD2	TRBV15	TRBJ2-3	CATSRLSGGDTQYF	TGTGCCACCAGCAGACTTAGCGGGGGAGATACGCAGTATTTT
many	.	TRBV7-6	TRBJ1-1	CASSSGRAEAFF	TGTGCCAGCAGCTCGGGCCGCGCTGAAGCTTTCTTT
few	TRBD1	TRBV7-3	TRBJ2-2	CASSSGTERTGELFF	TGTGCCAGCAGTTCCGGGACAGAAAGAACCGGGGAGCTGTTTTTT
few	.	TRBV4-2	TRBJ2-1	CASSQDLANWNEQFF	TGTGCCAGCAGCCAAGATCTCGCCAACTGGAATGAGCAGTTCTTC
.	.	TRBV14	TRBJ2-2	CASSQRRGHGELFF	TGTGCCAGCAGCCAACGGAGGGGCCACGGGGAGCTGTTTTTT
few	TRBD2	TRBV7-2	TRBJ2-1	CASSLVSGGADEQFF	TGTGCCAGCAGCTTAGTTAGCGGGGGGGCCGATGAGCAGTTCTTC
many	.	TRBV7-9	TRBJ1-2	CASSLGGGGYTF	TGTGCCAGCAGCTTAGGGGGTGGTGGCTACACCTTC
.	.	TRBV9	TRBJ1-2	CASSVSGTGGYGYTF	TGTGCCAGCAGCGTCTCTGGGACGGGAGGCTATGGCTACACCTTC
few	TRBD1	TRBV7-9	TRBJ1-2	CASRLWTGALNYGYTF	TGTGCCAGCAGACTATGGACAGGGGCACTCAACTATGGCTACACCTTC
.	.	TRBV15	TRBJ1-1	CATSRDRGSSGTEAFF	TGTGCCACCAGCAGAGATAGGGGAAGTTCGGGCACTGAAGCTTTCTTT
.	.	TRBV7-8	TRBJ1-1	CASSFNPGGTEAFF	TGTGCCAGCAGCTTTAATCCGGGCGGCACTGAAGCTTTCTTT
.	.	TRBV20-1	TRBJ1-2	CSASSVGPDSPYGYTF	TGCAGTGCTAGCTCAGTCGGACCTGACAGTCCCTATGGCTACACCTTC
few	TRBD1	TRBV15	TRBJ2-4	CATRQGILNIQYF	TGTGCCACCCGACAGGGGATTTTAAACATTCAGTACTTC
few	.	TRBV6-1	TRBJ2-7	CASSYSPFGGYEQYF	TGTGCCAGCAGTTATTCCCCCTTTGGTGGGTACGAGCAGTACTTC
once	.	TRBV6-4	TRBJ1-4	CASSATIATNEKLFF	TGTGCCAGCAGTGCCACTATTGCAACTAATGAAAAACTGTTTTTT
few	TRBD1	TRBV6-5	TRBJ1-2	CASSSTGRGDGYTF	TGTGCCAGCAGTTCGACAGGGAGGGGAGATGGCTACACCTTC
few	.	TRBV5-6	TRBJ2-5	CASSLKGFGETQYF	TGTGCCAGCAGCCTGAAAGGGTTTGGAGAGACCCAGTACTTC
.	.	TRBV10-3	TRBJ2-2	CAISESVGVYVDQNTGELFF	TGTGCCATCAGTGAGTCGGTAGGGGTATATGTTGACCAGAACACCGGGGAGCTGTTTTTT
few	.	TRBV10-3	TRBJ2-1	CAISESTDSYNEQFF	TGTGCCATCAGTGAGAGCACCGACTCCTACAATGAGCAGTTCTTC
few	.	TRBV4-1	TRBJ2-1	CASSQEGTYNEEFF	TGCGCCAGCAGCCAAGAAGGGACTTACAACGAGGAGTTCTTC
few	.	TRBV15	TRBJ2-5	CATSRDPAGVETQYF	TGTGCCACCAGCAGAGATCCAGCAGGGGTTGAGACCCAGTACTTC
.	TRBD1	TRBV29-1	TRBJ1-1	CSVVPGGTEAFF	TGCAGCGTTGTGCCAGGGGGCACTGAAGCTTTCTTT
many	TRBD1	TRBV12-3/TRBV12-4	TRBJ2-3	CASSWAGQGLGDTQYF	TGTGCCAGCAGTTGGGCCGGACAGGGGCTAGGGGATACGCAGTATTTT
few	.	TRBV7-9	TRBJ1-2	CASSPKHLIPGKPYGYTF	TGTGCCAGCAGCCCAAAACACCTGATCCCGGGGAAGCCCTATGGCTACACCTTC
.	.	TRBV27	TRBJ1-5	CASSFGGDGQPQHF	TGTGCCAGCAGTTTCGGTGGGGATGGCCAGCCCCAGCATTTT
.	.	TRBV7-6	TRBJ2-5	CASSRRDQETQYF	TGTGCCAGCAGCAGAAGGGACCAAGAGACCCAGTACTTC
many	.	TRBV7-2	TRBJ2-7	CASSPGSPEQYF	TGTGCCAGCAGCCCAGGGAGCCCCGAGCAGTACTTC
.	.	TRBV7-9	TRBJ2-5	CASSLAGARETQYF	TGTGCCAGCAGCTTAGCGGGGGCCCGGGAGACCCAGTACTTC
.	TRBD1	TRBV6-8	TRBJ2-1	CASPDAGGNEQFF	TGTGCCAGCCCCGATGCAGGGGGCAATGAGCAGTTCTTC
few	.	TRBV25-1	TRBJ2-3	CATLRSKGPDTQYF	TGTGCCACCCTACGAAGCAAGGGACCAGATACGCAGTATTTT
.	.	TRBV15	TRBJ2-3	CATSQDLAPTDTQYF	TGTGCCACCAGCCAGGACCTTGCCCCCACAGATACGCAGTATTTT
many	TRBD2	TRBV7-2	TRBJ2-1	CASSSAGGSSYNEQFF	TGTGCCAGCAGCTCCGCGGGGGGGAGCTCCTACAATGAGCAGTTCTTC
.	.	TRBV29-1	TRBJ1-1	CSGGDTNTEAFF	TGCAGCGGCGGCGACACGAACACTGAAGCTTTCTTT
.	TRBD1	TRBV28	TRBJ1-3	CASSFIPRTGSGNTIYF	TGTGCCAGCAGTTTCATCCCCCGGACAGGCTCTGGAAACACCATATATTTT
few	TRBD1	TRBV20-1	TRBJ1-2	CSAWTGGGYGYTF	TGCAGTGCTTGGACAGGGGGCGGCTATGGCTACACCTTC
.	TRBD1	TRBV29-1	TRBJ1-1	CSVEVQGDTEAFF	TGCAGCGTTGAAGTACAGGGGGACACTGAAGCTTTCTTT
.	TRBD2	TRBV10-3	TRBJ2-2	CAIKIAGSDSNTGELFF	TGTGCCATCAAAATAGCGGGGAGCGACTCGAACACCGGGGAGCTGTTTTTT
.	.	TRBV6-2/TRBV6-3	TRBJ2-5	CASGAEETQYF	TGTGCCAGCGGGGCGGAAGAGACCCAGTACTTC
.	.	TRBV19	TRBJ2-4	CASSIAWTILAKNIQYF	TGTGCCAGTAGTATAGCCTGGACAATCTTAGCCAAAAACATTCAGTACTTC
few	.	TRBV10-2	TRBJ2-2	CASSEIRGGELFF	TGCGCCAGCAGTGAAATCAGGGGCGGGGAGCTGTTTTTT
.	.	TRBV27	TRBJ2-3	CASTPRGISDTQYF	TGTGCCAGCACCCCCCGGGGTATCTCAGATACGCAGTATTTT
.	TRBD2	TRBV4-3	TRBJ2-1	CASSQGLAIRYNEQFF	TGCGCCAGCAGCCAGGGACTAGCGATTAGGTACAATGAGCAGTTCTTC
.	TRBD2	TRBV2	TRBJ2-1	CASNPLSGTSGGYNEQFF	TGTGCCAGCAACCCACTCTCCGGGACTAGCGGGGGTTACAATGAGCAGTTCTTC
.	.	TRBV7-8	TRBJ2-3	CASSWTKGASTDTQYF	TGTGCCAGCAGCTGGACTAAGGGAGCTAGCACAGATACGCAGTATTTT
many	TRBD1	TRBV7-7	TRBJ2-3	CASSPGTGGHTDTQYF	TGTGCTAGCAGCCCCGGGACAGGGGGACACACAGATACGCAGTATTTT
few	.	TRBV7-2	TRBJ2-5	CASSLAQLETQYF	TGTGCCAGCAGCTTAGCGCAGTTGGAGACCCAGTACTTC